One sample yielded the 28 T cell receptor beta chains listed below, sequenced in a study of blood T cell repertoires in COVID-19. Method: immunoSEQ multiplex PCR; TCRdb's copy keeps in-frame clones and lacks some. The sample gives about 100,000 clones, more than 90% of which show up once; under 7.5% is in the top ten. Sequenced: peripheral blood. The receptors here all came from a man aged 65-85 years with acute or convalescent COVID-19.

The rearrangement joins TRBV7-8 to TRBJ2-1, with D tentatively TRBD2 (6 bases). Trimming pared 0 bases from V and 5 bases from J, leaving 8 bases between. Germline V gene sequence: CDR1 SGHVS, CDR2 FQNEAQ. The CDR3 has 14 residues. CDR3 DNA sequence: TGTGCCAGCAGCTTAGCAGGGAGGCACAATGAGCAGTTCTTC. The encoded protein is CASSLAGRHNEQFF. Drawing the rest from reference TRBV7-8 and TRBJ2-1, the complete variable domain is GAGVSQSPRYKVAKRGQDVALRCDPISGHVSLFWYQQALGQGPEFLTYFQNEAQLDKSGLPSDRFFAERPEGSVSTLKIQRTQQEDSAVYLCASSLAGRHNEQFFGPGTRLTVL.

This rearrangement joins TRBV4-2 to TRBJ1-1; D perhaps matches TRBD1 (5 bases). The CDR3 has 17 amino acids. Germline CDR1 is LGHNA and CDR2 is YNFKEQ. Trimming took off 3 bases at V and 0 bases at J, with 17 bases between the two ends. CDR3 coding DNA: TGTGCCAGCAGCCAGTTGACAGCGACCAACATGAACACTGAAGCTTTCTTT. It codes for CASSQLTATNMNTEAFF.

The chain joins TRBV7-2 to TRBJ2-2; 11 bases are a match to TRBD2. The V gene's germline CDR1 is SGHTA and CDR2 FQGNSA. J gave up 7 bases and V 5 bases, and 3 bases lay outside the gene matches. This CDR3 region has 14 residues. In DNA form, the CDR3 reads TGTGCCAGCAGCGCAGGGACTAGCGGCGGGGAGCTGTTTTTT. Its translation: CASSAGTSGGELFF.

The chain links TRBV29-1 to TRBJ2-2, with no clear D. This CDR3 is 14 amino acids long. Germline CDR1 and CDR2: SQVTM and ANQGSEA. With 5 bases removed from V and 5 bases from J, the gap between germline ends came to 15 bases. CDR3 coding DNA: TGCAGCGTTAGTGCAGGAATGGGTACCGGGGAGCTGTTTTTT. Its translation is CSVSAGMGTGELFF.

The chain recombines TRBV5-4 with TRBJ2-6; weak D call: TRBD1 (6 bases). Germline V gene sequence: CDR1 SGHNT, CDR2 YYREEE (reference sequence). The CDR3 covers 17 residues. Trimming pared 4 bases from V and 0 bases from J, leaving 14 bases between. CDR3 in DNA: TGTGCCAGCAGCCGGGGACATCCCAACTCTGGGGCCAACGTCCTGACTTTC. Translating gives CASSRGHPNSGANVLTF.

V and J are TRBV5-1 and TRBJ1-4; no definite D call. Trimming pared 1 base from V and 0 bases from J, leaving 10 bases between. Germline lookup yields CDR1 SGHRS and CDR2 YFSETQ. The length of the CDR3 is 16 residues. CDR3 region: CASSLFGGATNEKLFF. The CDR3 DNA sequence: TGCGCCAGCAGCTTGTTTGGCGGGGCAACTAATGAAAAACTGTTTTTT.

The CDR3 region is CASSPWTGAVGELFF. The CDR3, as DNA: TGTGCCAGCAGCCCCTGGACAGGGGCTGTCGGGGAGCTGTTTTTT. This rearrangement joins TRBV14 to TRBJ2-2; 9 positions match TRBD1. This CDR3 spans 15 amino acids. V shed 4 bases, J shed 7 bases, and the junction held 7 bases outside the gene matches. CDR1 SGHDN and CDR2 FVKESK come from the germline V gene.

The CDR3 bases are TGTGCCAGCAGCCGGGGGACGCAGTACAATGAGCAGTTCTTC. This sequence encodes CASSRGTQYNEQFF. The chain uses TRBV7-9 and TRBJ2-1; a possible D gene is TRBD2 (6 bases). Germline CDR1 SEHNR, CDR2 FQNEAQ (reference sequence). V lost 5 bases and J lost 4, with 12 bases in between. CDR3 size: 14 residues. The full variable domain, its missing parts supplied by reference TRBV7-9 and TRBJ2-1, is DTGVSQNPRHKITKRGQNVTFRCDPISEHNRLYWYRQTLGQGPEFLTYFQNEAQLEKSRLLSDRFSAERPKGSFSTLEIQRTEQGDSAMYLCASSRGTQYNEQFFGPGTRLTVL.

This clone was seen only a few times. The CDR3 DNA is TGTGCCAGCAGTTTGGGACTAGCGGGTTATGAGCAGTTCTTC. Translated: CASSLGLAGYEQFF. The V gene is TRBV6-5, the J gene TRBJ2-1, with 12 bases fitting TRBD2. Germline V gene lookup returns CDR1 MNHEY and CDR2 SVGAGI. The CDR3 runs to 14 residues. The J segment lost 8 bases and the V segment lost 4 bases, leaving 3 bases of the junction unmatched.

The V gene is TRBV19, the J gene TRBJ1-1; 9 bases line up with TRBD1. This CDR3 is built from 14 residues. V gave up 9 bases and J gave up 4 bases; unmatched junction bases: 9. In germline, CDR1 is LNHDA, CDR2 SQIVND (reference sequence). The CDR3 loop is CASRTGTGSTEAFF. DNA for the CDR3: TGTGCCAGCCGCACCGGGACAGGGTCCACTGAAGCTTTCTTT.

The rearrangement links TRBV19 to TRBJ1-5, with 8 bases identical to TRBD1. Unmatched junction bases numbered 6, after V lost 6 bases and J lost 5 bases. From germline, CDR1 is LNHDA and CDR2 SQIVND (reference sequence). CDR3 size: 14 residues. The CDR3 here is CASRSNRGDQPQHF. The DNA for the CDR3 is TGTGCCAGTAGGTCTAACAGGGGGGATCAGCCCCAGCATTTT.

The chain joins TRBV30 to TRBJ2-5, with D possibly being TRBD2 (7 bases). From germline, CDR1 is GTSNPN and CDR2 SVGIG (reference sequence). The CDR3 length is 15 residues. V dropped 3 bases and J dropped 12 bases, with 26 bases sitting between them. The CDR3 nucleotides read TGTGCCTGGAGCGAGGGGGGGAGTGCACTAGGTGGCGAGTACTTC. Residues: CAWSEGGSALGGEYF.

This chain uses TRBV11-2 with TRBJ2-3; D possibly corresponds to TRBD1 (6 bases). Germline V lookup: CDR1 SGHAT, CDR2 FQNNGV. The CDR3 has 16 residues. V gave up 1 base and J gave up 3 bases, with 14 bases separating them. The CDR3, as DNA: TGTGCCAGCAGCTTAGCAGGACGGACAGAAACAGATACGCAGTATTTT. This gives the protein CASSLAGRTETDTQYF.

The chain carries TRBV10-1 and TRBJ2-5; the match to TRBD2 covers 9 bases. This CDR3 is built from 17 residues. CDR1 WNHNN and CDR2 SYGVQD come from the germline V gene (reference sequence). V dropped 0 bases and J dropped 4; count of bases not matched to a gene: 9. CDR3 sequence: CASSESVAGASGETQYF. CDR3 sequence (DNA): TGCGCCAGCAGTGAGTCGGTAGCGGGGGCCTCGGGAGAGACCCAGTACTTC.

The J gene is TRBJ2-7, the V gene TRBV30; D ambiguous. Trimming removed 3 bases from V and 8 bases from J, with 11 bases in between. Germline V gene data show CDR1 as GTSNPN and CDR2 as SVGIG (reference sequence). This CDR3 contains 11 residues. CDR3 bases: TGTGCCTGGAGCGCCCCGGTTAAGCAGTACTTC. It specifies CAWSAPVKQYF.

The CDR3 loop is CASSPSQYNEQFF. In nucleotides, the CDR3 is TGTGCCAGCAGTCCCAGTCAATACAATGAGCAGTTCTTC. The chain recombines TRBV27 with TRBJ2-1, with D hard to call. This CDR3 has 13 amino acids. Germline V lookup: CDR1 MNHEY, CDR2 SMNVEV (reference sequence). Deletions cut 5 bases from V and 4 bases from J, with 9 bases between.

This clone showed up just once. As DNA, the CDR3 is TGTGCCAGCAGACTCGGACAGGCGAACACCGGGGAGCTGTTTTTT. Its translation is CASRLGQANTGELFF. V is TRBV27 and J is TRBJ2-2; 7 bases are a match to TRBD1. The junction had 4 bases not matched to a gene; V was cut back by 6 bases and J by 0 bases. The CDR3 has 15 residues. Per the germline V gene, CDR1 is MNHEY and CDR2 is SMNVEV (reference sequence).

This clone was recorded once. The chain has TRBV4-1 and TRBJ2-1; maybe TRBD2 (7 bases). V was pared by 0 bases and J by 4 bases, with 16 bases between. The CDR3 totals 17 residues. From germline, CDR1 is MGHRA and CDR2 YSYEKL. The CDR3 DNA reads TGCGCCAGCAGCCAAGAAGGAGGGGGGGCCCCATACAATGAGCAGTTCTTC. It specifies CASSQEGGGAPYNEQFF.

The chain is built from TRBV19 and TRBJ2-1; TRBD1 agrees at 7 bases. The V and J ends lost 4 bases and 9 bases, in that order; junction bases with no gene match: 9. The CDR3 spans 14 residues. Germline V lookup: CDR1 LNHDA, CDR2 SQIVND (reference sequence). DNA for the CDR3: TGTGCCAGTAGTAAGGGGGCCCCTCTTAGTGAGCAGTTCTTC. This codes for CASSKGAPLSEQFF.

The chain couples TRBV7-2 to TRBJ2-7; TRBD1 matches 12 bases. This CDR3 is built from 14 residues. Germline CDR1 reads SGHTA; CDR2 reads FQGNSA. V dropped 5 bases and J dropped 3; count of bases not matched to a gene: 2. For the CDR3, the DNA is TGTGCCAGCAGCCGGGACAGGGGGCTCTACGAGCAGTACTTC. It is translated as CASSRDRGLYEQYF. The entire variable domain, with the rest obtained from reference TRBV7-2 and TRBJ2-7, is as follows: GAGVSQSPSNKVTEKGKDVELRCDPISGHTALYWYRQSLGQGLEFLIYFQGNSAPDKSGLPSDRFSAERTGGSVSTLTIQRTQQEDSAVYLCASSRDRGLYEQYFGPGTRLTVT.

The chain carries TRBV6-6 and TRBJ2-2, with TRBD1 identical over 9 bases. This CDR3 is 15 amino acids long. Germline V gene data show CDR1 as MNHNY and CDR2 as SVGAGI (reference sequence). V trimming: 6 bases; J trimming: 2 bases; junction bases outside the gene matches: 4. The CDR3 nucleotides read TGTGCCAGCAGCCCGGACAGGGGTAACACCGGGGAGCTGTTTTTT. Its translation is CASSPDRGNTGELFF.

The chain has TRBV6-2 or TRBV6-3 and TRBJ1-3; D gene unclear. This CDR3 has 14 residues. Germline loops: CDR1 MNHEY, CDR2 SVGEGT. V shed 2 bases and J shed 1 base, with 6 bases lying between them. The CDR3 is CASSYAGSGNTIYF. CDR3 coding DNA: TGTGCCAGCAGTTACGCGGGGTCTGGAAACACCATATATTTT.

The chain is built from TRBV19 and TRBJ1-4; D is perhaps TRBD1 (5 bases). From germline, CDR1 is LNHDA and CDR2 SQIVND (reference sequence). Trimming stripped 7 bases from V and 7 bases from J, with 19 bases between. The CDR3 is 15 amino acids. CDR3 residues: CASTMATARGEKLFF. The CDR3 DNA is TGTGCCAGTACAATGGCCACCGCTAGGGGTGAAAAACTGTTTTTT.

The V gene is TRBV18, the J gene TRBJ1-5; TRBD1 is a possible D gene (6 bases). CDR1 and CDR2 from the germline V gene are KGHSH and LQKENI. The CDR3 runs to 14 residues. V gave up 4 bases and J gave up 6 bases, with 13 bases separating them. CDR3 sequence: CASSQGVGAQPQHF. CDR3 nucleotide sequence: TGTGCCAGCTCACAGGGAGTGGGGGCTCAGCCCCAGCATTTT. The variable domain in full, completed from reference TRBV18 and TRBJ1-5, reads NAGVMQNPRHLVRRRGQEARLRCSPMKGHSHVYWYRQLPEEGLKFMVYLQKENIIDESGMPKERFSAEFPKEGPSILRIQQVVRGDSAAYFCASSQGVGAQPQHFGDGTRLSIL.

This chain uses TRBV19 with TRBJ1-5; D may be TRBD1 (5 bases). Trimming shortened V by 4 bases and J by 6 bases, and 7 bases separated the two germline ends. The germline gives CDR1 LNHDA, CDR2 SQIVND (reference sequence). This CDR3 is built from 12 residues. The CDR3 region has the DNA TGTGCCAGTAGTACAGGGATTCAGCCCCAGCATTTT. Encoded protein: CASSTGIQPQHF.

The J gene is TRBJ1-2, the V gene TRBV18; D is perhaps TRBD1 (6 bases). CDR3 length: 14 residues. Germline V gene data show CDR1 as KGHSH and CDR2 as LQKENI. V lost 2 bases, J lost 2 bases, and 9 bases lay in between. The CDR3 coding sequence is TGTGCCAGCTCACCATCAACAGGGAACTATGGCTACACCTTC. The encoded protein is CASSPSTGNYGYTF.

The chain is built from TRBV6-5 and TRBJ1-3; the D is unclear. Germline V gene sequence: CDR1 MNHEY, CDR2 SVGAGI. Trimming took 5 bases from V and 3 from J, leaving 11 bases between them. There are 14 residues in the CDR3. CDR3 amino acids: CASSLLGSGNTIYF. Here the CDR3 DNA reads TGTGCCAGCAGTCTATTAGGGAGTGGAAACACCATATATTTT.

The chain uses TRBV12-3 or TRBV12-4 and TRBJ1-5; D uncertain. This CDR3 comprises 12 residues. V lost 6 bases, J lost 7 bases, and 10 bases lay in between. CDR3 sequence: CASRLHQQPQHF. In nucleotides, the CDR3 is TGTGCCAGCAGACTACACCAGCAGCCCCAGCATTTT.